Following are 17 T cell receptor beta chains from one sample sequenced in a study of T cell changes during pregnancy in multiple sclerosis. Produced via immunoSEQ multiplex PCR; TCRdb's table is partial and in-frame only. The sample contains approximately 100,000 clones, roughly 92% of which appear only once. Sequencing used peripheral blood, obtained after pregnancy. Receptors originate from a female donor with multiple sclerosis, enrolled in a pregnancy study.

The chain has TRBV7-9 and TRBJ2-3; 10 bases match TRBD2. With V trimmed by 3 bases and J by 4 bases, 7 bases remained unmatched. There are 16 residues in the CDR3. Germline CDR1 is SEHNR and CDR2 is FQNEAQ (reference sequence). CDR3 residues: CASSLNSGGMADTQYF. The CDR3 DNA reads as TGTGCCAGCAGCTTGAATAGCGGGGGGATGGCAGATACGCAGTATTTT.

This chain uses TRBV27 with TRBJ2-3; perhaps TRBD2 as D (5 bases). This CDR3 is built from 21 residues. Germline assignment: CDR1 MNHEY and CDR2 SMNVEV (reference sequence). Trimming removed 6 bases from V and 0 bases from J, with 31 bases in between. The CDR3 nucleotides are TGTGCCAGCAGCGACCGAATCCGGACTCCCGTCGTTCGGAGGAGCACAGATACGCAGTATTTT. This encodes CASSDRIRTPVVRRSTDTQYF.

This clone was found once. The gene calls are TRBV18 and TRBJ1-5; 11 bases align to TRBD1. The germline V gene encodes CDR1 KGHSH and CDR2 LQKENI. J was trimmed by 7 bases and V by 2 bases; bases with no gene match: 4. The CDR3 runs to 15 residues. In DNA, the CDR3 is TGTGCCAGCTCACCAGGACAGGGGGCAGGGCAGCCCCAGCATTTT. Protein: CASSPGQGAGQPQHF.

The rearrangement joins TRBV7-8 to TRBJ2-7; 7 nucleotides match TRBD2. The CDR3 sequence is 15 residues long. Germline V gives CDR1 SGHVS, CDR2 FQNEAQ. The J segment lost 3 bases and the V segment lost 1 base, leaving 6 bases of the junction unmatched. The DNA of the CDR3 is TGTGCCAGCAGCTTAGAACTAGCGTTTAGCTACGAGCAGTACTTC. It yields the protein CASSLELAFSYEQYF. The entire variable domain, with the rest obtained from reference TRBV7-8 and TRBJ2-7, is as follows: GAGVSQSPRYKVAKRGQDVALRCDPISGHVSLFWYQQALGQGPEFLTYFQNEAQLDKSGLPSDRFFAERPEGSVSTLKIQRTQQEDSAVYLCASSLELAFSYEQYFGPGTRLTVT.

This clone was picked up one time. CDR3 region: CAWSLGGSTDTQYF. CDR3 DNA sequence: TGTGCCTGGAGTTTGGGGGGGAGCACAGATACGCAGTATTTT. The V gene is TRBV30, the J gene TRBJ2-3; 7 bases are a match to TRBD2. The CDR3 is made up of 14 amino acids. Per germline, CDR1 GTSNPN and CDR2 SVGIG (reference sequence). V shed 2 bases, J shed 0 bases, and the junction held 2 bases outside the gene matches.

This chain uses TRBV2 with TRBJ2-1, with 15 bases aligning to TRBD2. Germline loops: CDR1 SNHLY, CDR2 FYNNEI. This CDR3 spans 14 amino acids. J gave up 7 bases and V 7 bases, and 2 bases lay outside the gene matches. The CDR3 bases are TGTGCCAGCACCGGGACTAGCGGGGGGAATGAGCAGTTCTTC. Protein: CASTGTSGGNEQFF.

This clone was seen only a few times. The germline gene is not matched at one end of the junction; a read error may be the cause. The rearrangement uses TRBV2 and TRBJ2-7; D might be TRBD2 (5 bases). The CDR3 is 10 amino acids. Germline V CDR1 and CDR2: SNHLY, FYNNEI. CDR3 sequence: CVRPPKEDSF. The CDR3 DNA reads TGTGTTAGACCGCCCAAGGAGGATTCCTTC.

This chain connects TRBV5-5 to TRBJ1-1, with 7 bases aligning to TRBD1. Germline values: CDR1 SGHKS, CDR2 YYEKEE (reference sequence). The CDR3 is 15 amino acids. Trimming cost V 3 bases and J 5 bases; bases outside gene matches: 10. The CDR3 protein is CASSWVTGTWTEAFF. As DNA, the CDR3 is TGTGCCAGCAGCTGGGTGACAGGGACCTGGACTGAAGCTTTCTTT.

The chain couples TRBV29-1 to TRBJ2-1; 7 bases are shared with TRBD2. This CDR3 comprises 11 residues. Per the germline V gene, CDR1 is SQVTM and CDR2 is ANQGSEA. V shed 2 bases, J shed 8 bases, and the junction held 0 bases outside the gene matches. CDR3 residues: CSVERGDEQFF. CDR3 DNA: TGCAGCGTTGAACGGGGGGATGAGCAGTTCTTC.

The genes are TRBV15 and TRBJ1-1; D is ambiguous. V shed 5 bases and J shed 1 base, with 14 bases lying between them. The CDR3 sequence is 15 residues long. Looked up from germline, CDR1 is LNHNV and CDR2 is YYDKDF (reference sequence). The CDR3 is CATSFDSLPNTEAFF. CDR3 nucleotide sequence: TGTGCCACCAGCTTTGACTCCCTTCCGAACACTGAAGCTTTCTTT.

This chain links TRBV7-6 with TRBJ2-1; 9 nucleotides line up with TRBD2. Germline CDR1 is SGHVS and CDR2 is FNYEAQ. The CDR3 is made up of 16 amino acids. V dropped 4 bases and J dropped 5; count of bases not matched to a gene: 9. CDR3 DNA sequence: TGTGCCAGCAGCTCCGTAGCGGGGGATCGAAACAATGAGCAGTTCTTC. Protein product: CASSSVAGDRNNEQFF.

The J gene is TRBJ2-5, the V gene TRBV5-6; 10 bases map to TRBD1. CDR1 is SGHDT and CDR2 is YYEEEE in the germline V gene. The CDR3 is 15 amino acids. The trim removed 3 bases at V and 5 bases at J, leaving 7 bases unmatched. CDR3 nucleotides: TGTGCCAGCAGCTCTCCGGGACAGGGGAAGGAGACCCAGTACTTC. Translating it yields CASSSPGQGKETQYF.

The V call is TRBV2, the J call TRBJ2-1; D may be TRBD2 (5 bases). This CDR3 has 16 residues. Germline lookup yields CDR1 SNHLY and CDR2 FYNNEI. V lost 2 bases and J 0 bases, leaving 11 bases between the germline ends. CDR3 DNA sequence: TGTGCCAGCAGTGAAACGGGCGGGTTCTCCTACAATGAGCAGTTCTTC. The encoded protein is CASSETGGFSYNEQFF.

The chain employs TRBV9 and TRBJ2-7; 7 bases are a match to TRBD1. The germline gives CDR1 SGDLS, CDR2 YYNGEE. This CDR3 comprises 14 residues. J gave up 2 bases and V 4 bases, and 6 bases lay outside the gene matches. The chain's CDR3 is CASSLGTVTYEQYF. The CDR3 region has the DNA TGTGCCAGCAGCCTAGGGACAGTGACCTACGAGCAGTACTTC.

The V call is TRBV7-2, the J call TRBJ2-2, with 7 positions matching TRBD1. This CDR3 comprises 19 residues. Germline-derived CDR1 and CDR2 are SGHTA and FQGNSA. V was clipped by 1 base and J by 4 bases; unmatched bases: 15. CDR3 nucleotide sequence: TGTGCCAGCAGCTTAGAGGGGTTGGCCGGGACAGCCTCCACCGGGGAGCTGTTTTTT. Its protein product is CASSLEGLAGTASTGELFF. The whole variable domain, remainder taken from reference TRBV7-2 and TRBJ2-2, is GAGVSQSPSNKVTEKGKDVELRCDPISGHTALYWYRQSLGQGLEFLIYFQGNSAPDKSGLPSDRFSAERTGGSVSTLTIQRTQQEDSAVYLCASSLEGLAGTASTGELFFGEGSRLTVL.

This clone was recorded once. The chain links TRBV5-4 to TRBJ2-7; TRBD1 might be the D (6 bases). The CDR3 contains 14 residues. Germline V CDR1 and CDR2: SGHNT, YYREEE (reference sequence). Trimming pared 1 base from V and 3 bases from J, leaving 11 bases between. CDR3 in amino acids: CASSLTGSVYEQYF. The CDR3 DNA reads as TGTGCCAGCAGCTTGACAGGGTCCGTCTACGAGCAGTACTTC.

This sequence joins TRBV11-2 and TRBJ1-1, with 10 positions matching TRBD1. This CDR3 region has 17 residues. CDR1 is SGHAT and CDR2 is FQNNGV in the germline V gene. Losses at the gene ends were 5 bases for V and 0 bases for J; bases not matched to a gene: 9. The CDR3 region is CASSRGQGNFMNTEAFF. The CDR3 DNA reads as TGTGCCAGCAGCCGGGGACAGGGGAATTTTATGAACACTGAAGCTTTCTTT.